The 8 T cell receptor beta chains given below trace back to one sample, sequenced in a study of blood T cells in healthy people across ages. For the second PCR, which ran for 7 to 11 cycles, a sample-barcoded 5' primer and a J-beta primer mix were used. TCRdb fed the 5' RACE reads into MiXCR, producing one record per CDR3 protein. This table has some 290,000 distinct CDR3 sequences, roughly 27% appearing once. Specimen: blood. These receptors came from a woman aged 70-85 years in good health.

This clonotype has more than one count but fewer than ten. The gene calls are TRBV7-9 and TRBJ2-5; D is perhaps TRBD2 (6 bases). The closer fit of TRBJ2-1 to the DNA end suggests the J call may be wrong. The CDR3 loop spans 16 amino acids. Germline assignment: CDR1 SEHNR and CDR2 FQNEAQ (reference sequence). Written as DNA, the CDR3 is TGTGCCAGCAGCCCCCCGCTGGGGGGAGTTAGCGGTGAGCAGTTCTTC. It specifies CASSPPLGGVSGEQFF.

This chain uses TRBV20-1 with TRBJ2-3; 11 nucleotides agree with TRBD2. Losses at the gene ends were 1 base for V and 5 bases for J; bases not matched to a gene: 2. The CDR3 runs to 14 residues. Germline lookup yields CDR1 DFQATT and CDR2 SNEGSKA (reference sequence). The CDR3 loop is CSARVAGGGDTQYF. As DNA, the CDR3 is TGCAGTGCTAGAGTAGCGGGAGGGGGAGATACGCAGTATTTT.

V and J are TRBV28 and TRBJ1-3; unclear D gene. CDR1 MDHEN and CDR2 SYDVKM come from the germline V gene. This CDR3 region has 17 residues. Trimming removed 5 bases from V and 5 bases from J, with 22 bases in between. This chain's CDR3 is CASSITWTVYARNTIYF. In DNA form, the CDR3 reads TGTGCCAGCAGTATTACGTGGACCGTCTACGCTAGAAACACCATATATTTT.

This clonotype appeared many times. The gene calls are TRBV6-6 and TRBJ1-1; 10 bases map to TRBD1. J was trimmed by 4 bases and V by 5 bases; bases with no gene match: 7. Germline lookup yields CDR1 MNHNY and CDR2 SVGAGI (reference sequence). The CDR3 spans 15 residues. The CDR3 DNA reads TGTGCCAGCAGTAGGGACAGGGGATCATCCACTGAAGCTTTCTTT. It yields the protein CASSRDRGSSTEAFF.

This clonotype was picked up a small number of times. The chain links TRBV20-1 to TRBJ1-3; D is unresolved. The CDR3 sequence is 15 residues long. V was pared by 3 bases and J by 3 bases, with 15 bases between. Germline CDR1 is DFQATT and CDR2 is SNEGSKA (reference sequence). CDR3: CSASPTGALGNTIYF. The CDR3 bases are TGCAGTGCTAGCCCCACCGGAGCTCTTGGAAACACCATATATTTT.

The table lists this clonotype with a count of one. J is TRBJ2-2 and V is TRBV29-1; a weak D match, TRBD1 (6 bases). The V gene lost 6 bases and the J gene lost 0 bases, with 14 bases spanning the gap. The CDR3 consists of 15 residues. Germline V lookup: CDR1 SQVTM, CDR2 ANQGSEA. In nucleotides, the CDR3 is TGCAGCGTGAACTCCTGGGGGCCGAACACCGGGGAGCTGTTTTTT. As protein: CSVNSWGPNTGELFF.

This clonotype was found a few times. The V gene is TRBV5-5, the J gene TRBJ2-3; D may be TRBD1 or TRBD2 (5 bases each). The V end lost 5 bases, the J end lost 7 bases, and 11 bases lay between the germline ends. CDR3 length: 12 residues. Germline V gene data show CDR1 as SGHKS and CDR2 as YYEKEE (reference sequence). CDR3 sequence: CASSRDLNTQYF. DNA of the CDR3: TGTGCCAGCAGTCGGGACCTTAATACGCAGTATTTT. The entire variable domain, with the rest obtained from reference TRBV5-5 and TRBJ2-3, is as follows: DAGVTQSPTHLIKTRGQQVTLRCSPISGHKSVSWYQQVLGQGPQFIFQYYEKEERGRGNFPDRFSARQFPNYSSELNVNALLLGDSALYLCASSRDLNTQYFGPGTRLTVL.

This clonotype was detected only a few times. Here the CDR3 DNA reads TGCGCCAGCAGCTTGGATGGGGGGTTTCAAGAGACCCAGTACTTC. Translating it yields CASSLDGGFQETQYF. This chain connects TRBV5-1 to TRBJ2-5; D may be TRBD2 (6 bases). CDR1 is SGHRS, CDR2 YFSETQ, per germline. This CDR3 has 15 amino acids. The germline V and J ends were trimmed by 0 bases and 2 bases, with 11 bases remaining between them.